This T cell receptor (beta chain) was observed in a study of cytomegalovirus exposure and HLA in healthy donors. Study summary: Across about 400 genotyped donors, roughly 80% landed in the Caucasian-associated ancestry cluster.

The PCR ran on 60 Vbeta and 13 Jbeta primers. The protocol was immunoSEQ multiplex PCR, while the TCRdb copy is restricted to in-frame clones and leaves out a portion. The listing contains about 150,000 clones. As concerns this clone: Its antigen remains unknown.

There are 14 residues in the CDR3. The V and J ends lost 3 bases and 4 bases respectively, with 9 bases between them. Germline assignment: CDR1 SNHLY and CDR2 FYNNEI. Study-wide results and limits: The only immune exposure information that was available was CMV serostatus. Prediction of most subjects' HLA-A and HLA-B alleles by TCR beta sequences was reportedly accurate. The study found most TCR sequences rare, yet found some public TCRs in many donors.

This clonotype was sampled from a man aged 25 to 45 in good health and CMV-seronegative. The chain carries TRBV2 and TRBJ2-2; D is undetermined. The source material was PBMCs. The CDR3 region is CASSDSISTGELFF. CDR3 sequence (DNA): TGTGCCAGCAGTGACAGTATCTCCACCGGGGAGCTGTTTTTT.